Presented here are 25 T cell receptor beta chains from one specimen sequenced in a study of STAT5B mutations in CD4+ large granular lymphocyte leukemia. Clones were read by immunoSEQ multiplex PCR, and TCRdb kept only the in-frame ones, dropping some. Of around 30,000 clones in the sample, roughly 77% were seen once. Sequenced: CD4+ T cells from blood buffy coats. The receptors were gathered from a human donor in good health.

This clone was seen just once. This chain links TRBV4-3 with TRBJ1-3; TRBD1 might be the D (6 bases). The ends were cut back, 3 bases at V and 2 bases at J, with 8 bases in the middle. The CDR3 loop spans 14 amino acids. CDR1 and CDR2 (germline): LGHNA, YSLEER. CDR3 sequence reads: CASSHGTTGNTIYF. CDR3 in DNA: TGCGCCAGCAGCCACGGGACAACTGGAAACACCATATATTTT.

A note on this clone: This same CDR3 is encoded by further DNA sequences in the sample. CDR3 nucleotide sequence: TGCGCCAGCAGCCAAGAGAAGGGAAACTACGAGCAGTACTTC. This gives the protein CASSQEKGNYEQYF. V usage is TRBV4-3 and J usage is TRBJ2-7; D not certain. Germline-derived CDR1 and CDR2 are LGHNA and YSLEER. This CDR3 comprises 14 residues. V lost 0 bases to trimming and J lost 3 bases, with 9 bases between them.

In its sample, this clone was seen once. The V call is TRBV5-6, the J call TRBJ2-1, with 8 bases lining up with TRBD2. V was pared by 4 bases and J by 4 bases, with 10 bases of the junction left unmatched. This CDR3 contains 16 residues. The germline CDR1 and CDR2 sequences are SGHDT and YYEEEE. CDR3: CASSDLRLALYNEQFF. The DNA of the CDR3 is TGTGCCAGCAGCGACCTAAGACTAGCGTTGTACAATGAGCAGTTCTTC.

The chain uses TRBV4-2 and TRBJ2-7, with 9 bases aligning to TRBD1. The germline gives CDR1 LGHNA, CDR2 YNFKEQ. The CDR3 loop spans 15 amino acids. The V gene end was trimmed by 3 bases and the J gene end by 1 base; junction bases not matched to a gene: 4. The CDR3 nucleotides read TGTGCCAGCAGCCAGACGACAGGGGGATCCTACGAGCAGTACTTC. Amino acids: CASSQTTGGSYEQYF.

The rearrangement uses TRBV2 and TRBJ2-5; D gene unclear. Germline assignment: CDR1 SNHLY and CDR2 FYNNEI. V lost 7 bases to trimming and J lost 5 bases, with 11 bases between them. The CDR3 is 12 residues long. The CDR3 sequence: CASNPPVETQYF. Here the CDR3 DNA reads TGTGCCAGCAACCCCCCGGTTGAGACCCAGTACTTC.

The chain employs TRBV6-6 and TRBJ2-7, with 10 bases lining up with TRBD2. Germline loops: CDR1 MNHNY, CDR2 SVGAGI (reference sequence). The length of the CDR3 is 15 residues. J lost 4 bases, V lost 5 bases, and 8 bases had no gene match. CDR3 in amino acids: CASSTRTSGRYEQYF. The CDR3 nucleotides are TGTGCCAGCAGTACCCGGACTAGCGGAAGATACGAGCAGTACTTC.

The V gene is TRBV7-3, the J gene TRBJ2-2; TRBD1 matches 11 bases. V gave up 3 bases and J gave up 7 bases; unmatched junction bases: 7. The CDR3 contains 16 residues. The germline gives CDR1 SGHTA, CDR2 FQGTGA. The CDR3 nucleotides read TGTGCCAGCAGCTTCCAGGACAGGGGGCTCGGCGGGGAGCTGTTTTTT. The encoded protein is CASSFQDRGLGGELFF.

The gene calls are TRBV12-2 and TRBJ2-6; whether TRBD1, the table's D call, matches the DNA was not checked. TRBV12-2 is a known pseudogene. This CDR3 is 20 amino acids long. The CDR3 DNA sequence: TGTGCAAGTCGCTTAGCCCGACATATTACAGTTCCTCCTGGGGCCAACGTCCTGACTTTC. Translated: CASRLARHITVPPGANVLTF.

This clone was seen a single time. V gene TRBV18 combines with J gene TRBJ2-3; 9 bases agree with TRBD1. The junction had 7 bases not matched to a gene; V was cut back by 6 bases and J by 3 bases. Germline assignment: CDR1 KGHSH and CDR2 LQKENI. The CDR3 spans 15 residues. The CDR3 nucleotides are TGTGCCAGCTCGCCTTACAGGGGGCTAACAGATACGCAGTATTTT. The encoded protein is CASSPYRGLTDTQYF.

This chain connects TRBV6-1 to TRBJ1-2; no definite D call. V gave up 2 bases and J gave up 2 bases, with 9 bases separating them. CDR1 MNHNS and CDR2 SASEGT come from the germline V gene. The CDR3 loop spans 14 amino acids. DNA of the CDR3: TGTGCCAGCAGTGAAATTGGGGAGAACTATGGCTACACCTTC. As protein: CASSEIGENYGYTF.

This clone showed up just a few times. The chain joins TRBV27 to TRBJ1-4, with unresolved D. From germline, CDR1 is MNHEY and CDR2 SMNVEV (reference sequence). The CDR3 consists of 17 residues. V was shortened by 1 base and J by 1 base, with 13 bases between the two germline ends. The CDR3 sequence: CASSLWARGVTNEKLFF. The CDR3 DNA sequence: TGTGCCAGCAGTTTATGGGCTCGGGGAGTAACTAATGAAAAACTGTTTTTT.

The chain couples TRBV2 to TRBJ1-2; D is undetermined. The CDR3 spans 14 residues. The V end was cut by 4 bases, the J end by 6 bases, with 15 bases between. The germline V gene has CDR1 SNHLY and CDR2 FYNNEI. CDR3 sequence: CASSGMRHGHGYTF. The CDR3 coding sequence is TGTGCCAGCAGTGGAATGAGACACGGGCATGGCTACACCTTC.

The chain combines TRBV7-2 with TRBJ2-5, with D possibly matching TRBD1 (5 bases). Germline-derived CDR1 and CDR2 are SGHTA and FQGNSA. The CDR3 extends over 13 amino acids. Trimming removed 6 bases at V and 1 base at J, with 9 bases between. In nucleotides, the CDR3 is TGTGCCAGCAGGGAACAGGTCCAAGAGACCCAGTACTTC. It translates to CASREQVQETQYF.

This clone has a handful of counts. The chain links TRBV30 to TRBJ1-1; a weak D match, TRBD1 (5 bases). Germline V lookup: CDR1 GTSNPN, CDR2 SVGIG (reference sequence). The CDR3 contains 13 residues. Between the trimmed V and J ends, which lost 7 bases and 0 bases, there was a span of 12 bases. The CDR3 sequence is CAYQRGVNTEAFF. Written as DNA, the CDR3 is TGTGCCTATCAGCGGGGGGTGAACACTGAAGCTTTCTTT.

This chain connects TRBV7-8 to TRBJ2-5; no firm D call. Trimming took 5 bases from V and 2 from J, leaving 9 bases between them. This CDR3 is 13 amino acids long. Germline CDR1 is SGHVS and CDR2 is FQNEAQ. This CDR3 is CASSRNKQETQYF. As DNA, the CDR3 is TGTGCCAGCAGCCGTAATAAACAAGAGACCCAGTACTTC.

The table lists this clone with a few counts. The chain uses TRBV7-9 and TRBJ1-2, with D possibly matching TRBD1 (6 bases). This CDR3 comprises 14 residues. Per germline, CDR1 SEHNR and CDR2 FQNEAQ (reference sequence). Trimming left V 6 bases short and J 7 bases short, with 18 bases between. The CDR3 is CASSPQGSYSGYTF. The CDR3 bases are TGTGCCAGCAGTCCGCAGGGGTCCTACAGTGGCTACACCTTC.

V and J are TRBV14 and TRBJ2-1, with 11 bases identical to TRBD2. CDR1 SGHDN and CDR2 FVKESK come from the germline V gene. Trimming at V came to 6 bases and at J to 8 bases, leaving 9 bases not matched to a gene. CDR3 length equals 15 residues. This chain's CDR3 is CASSPTSGMDYEQFF. The CDR3 DNA reads as TGTGCCAGCAGTCCGACTAGCGGGATGGACTATGAGCAGTTCTTC.

The chain employs TRBV21-1 and TRBJ2-2. TRBV21-1 is noted as a pseudogene. The CDR3 has 15 residues. The CDR3 loop reads CASTFEGENTGELFF. CDR3 coding DNA: TGTGCCAGCACTTTCGAAGGTGAGAACACCGGGGAGCTGTTTTTT.

The chain has TRBV7-2 and TRBJ2-5; D possibly corresponds to TRBD2 (5 bases). The closer fit of TRBJ2-7 to the DNA end suggests the J call may be wrong. Germline V CDR1 and CDR2: SGHTA, FQGNSA. CDR3 length: 13 residues. The CDR3 loop reads CASSLGGLSEQYF. Written as DNA, the CDR3 is TGTGCCAGCAGCCTAGGCGGGTTGTCCGAGCAGTACTTC.

The chain uses TRBV5-1 and TRBJ1-4; TRBD1 might be the D (6 bases). The CDR3 has 16 amino acids. Trimming removed 0 bases at V and 5 bases at J, with 14 bases between. Germline V gives CDR1 SGHRS, CDR2 YFSETQ. In DNA form, the CDR3 reads TGCGCCAGCAGCTTGGCCGGACAGAATTTAAATGAAAAACTGTTTTTT. Protein: CASSLAGQNLNEKLFF.

The rearrangement joins TRBV7-6 to TRBJ1-6, with D unclear. V lost 5 bases and J 7 bases, leaving 9 bases between the germline ends. This CDR3 has 13 amino acids. The germline V gene has CDR1 SGHVS and CDR2 FNYEAQ. The CDR3, as DNA: TGTGCCAGCAGCCCCTGGGCGAATTCACCCCTCCACTTT. It codes for CASSPWANSPLHF.

The sample holds a few counts of this clone. J is TRBJ2-5 and V is TRBV5-8; perhaps TRBD2 as D (6 bases). V lost 0 bases to trimming and J lost 2 bases, with 17 bases between them. The CDR3 length is 17 residues. In germline, CDR1 is SGHTS, CDR2 YDEGEE. The CDR3 DNA reads as TGTGCCAGCAGCTTGGAGGGAGGCAGCAGGCTTCAAGAGACCCAGTACTTC. This gives the protein CASSLEGGSRLQETQYF.

The chain has TRBV18 and TRBJ2-3, with 12 nucleotides matching TRBD2. Germline values: CDR1 KGHSH, CDR2 LQKENI. J was trimmed by 1 base and V by 4 bases; bases with no gene match: 0. The CDR3 is 15 residues long. The CDR3 sequence: CASSRTSGGTDTQYF. The CDR3 DNA sequence: TGTGCCAGCTCACGGACTAGCGGGGGCACAGATACGCAGTATTTT.

The chain has TRBV6-5 and TRBJ1-1; D is ambiguous. CDR3 size: 13 residues. The germline gives CDR1 MNHEY, CDR2 SVGAGI. The V gene lost 0 bases and the J gene lost 8 bases, with 10 bases spanning the gap. CDR3: CASSYSTDYEAFF. Written as DNA, the CDR3 is TGTGCCAGCAGTTACTCTACAGATTACGAAGCTTTCTTT.

The chain combines TRBV2 with TRBJ2-7; D possibly matches TRBD1 or TRBD2 (6 bases each). The CDR3 consists of 15 residues. Trimming stripped 4 bases from V and 2 bases from J, with 15 bases between. Germline CDR1 reads SNHLY; CDR2 reads FYNNEI. DNA for the CDR3: TGTGCCAGCAGTGGGGGGGCAGTGAAAACCTACGAGCAGTACTTC. Amino acid sequence: CASSGGAVKTYEQYF.